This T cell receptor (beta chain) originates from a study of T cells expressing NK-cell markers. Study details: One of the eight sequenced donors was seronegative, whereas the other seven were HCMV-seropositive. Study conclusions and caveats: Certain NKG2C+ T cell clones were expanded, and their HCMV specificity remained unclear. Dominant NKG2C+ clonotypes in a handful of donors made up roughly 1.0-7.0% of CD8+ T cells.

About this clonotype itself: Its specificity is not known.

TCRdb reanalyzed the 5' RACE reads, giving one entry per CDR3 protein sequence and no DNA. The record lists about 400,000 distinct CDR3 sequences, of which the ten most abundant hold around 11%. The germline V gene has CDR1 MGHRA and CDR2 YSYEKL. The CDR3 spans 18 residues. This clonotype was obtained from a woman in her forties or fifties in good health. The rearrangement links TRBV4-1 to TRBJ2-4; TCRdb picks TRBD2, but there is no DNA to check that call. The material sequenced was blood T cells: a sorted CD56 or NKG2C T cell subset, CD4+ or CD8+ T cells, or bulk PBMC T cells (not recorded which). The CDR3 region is CASSQGGLAQLAKNIQYF.